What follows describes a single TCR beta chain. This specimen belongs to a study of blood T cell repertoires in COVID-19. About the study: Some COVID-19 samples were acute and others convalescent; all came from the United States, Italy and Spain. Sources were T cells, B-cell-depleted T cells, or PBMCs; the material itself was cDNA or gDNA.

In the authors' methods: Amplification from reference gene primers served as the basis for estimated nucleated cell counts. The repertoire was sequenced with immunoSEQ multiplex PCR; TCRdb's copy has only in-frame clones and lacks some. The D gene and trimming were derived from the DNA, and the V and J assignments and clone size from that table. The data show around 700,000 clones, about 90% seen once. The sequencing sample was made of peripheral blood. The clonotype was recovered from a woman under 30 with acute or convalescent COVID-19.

The CDR3 DNA follows: TGCGCCAGCAGCCAAGAACCTCTGGACAGGGGCGCAGATACGCAGTATTTT. It specifies CASSQEPLDRGADTQYF. J is TRBJ2-3 and V is TRBV4-3, with 9 positions matching TRBD1. Germline V gene sequence: CDR1 LGHNA, CDR2 YSLEER. The junction had 8 bases not matched to a gene; V was cut back by 0 bases and J by 4 bases. This CDR3 is built from 17 residues.